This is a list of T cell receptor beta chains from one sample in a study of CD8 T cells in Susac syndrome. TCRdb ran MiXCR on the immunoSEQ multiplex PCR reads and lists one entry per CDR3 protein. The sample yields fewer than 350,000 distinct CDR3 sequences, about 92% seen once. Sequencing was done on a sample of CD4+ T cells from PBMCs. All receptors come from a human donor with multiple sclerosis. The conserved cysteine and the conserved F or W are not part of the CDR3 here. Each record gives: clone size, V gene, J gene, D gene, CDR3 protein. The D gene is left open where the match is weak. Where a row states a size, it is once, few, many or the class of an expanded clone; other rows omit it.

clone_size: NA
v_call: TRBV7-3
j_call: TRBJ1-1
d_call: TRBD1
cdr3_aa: ASSLLGQGEAF

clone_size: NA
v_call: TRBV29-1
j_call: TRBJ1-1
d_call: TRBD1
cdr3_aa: SVEIQGGTEAF

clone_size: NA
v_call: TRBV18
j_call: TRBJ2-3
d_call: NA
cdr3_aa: ASSPQVSARLTRDTQY

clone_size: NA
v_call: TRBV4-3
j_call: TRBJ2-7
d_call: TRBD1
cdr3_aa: ASSLNWQTGGYEQY

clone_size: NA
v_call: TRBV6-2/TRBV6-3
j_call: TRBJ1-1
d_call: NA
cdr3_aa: ASSSPPWRGTEAF

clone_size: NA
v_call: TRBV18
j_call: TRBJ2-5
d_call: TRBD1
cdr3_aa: ASSPLKGGRQETQY

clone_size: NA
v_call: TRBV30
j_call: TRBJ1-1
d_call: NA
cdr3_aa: AWGGQPNTEAF

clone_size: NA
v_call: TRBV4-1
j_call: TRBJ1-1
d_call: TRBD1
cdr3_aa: ASSQERDRASEAF

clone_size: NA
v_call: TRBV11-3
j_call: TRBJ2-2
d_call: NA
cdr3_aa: ASSGTGTASNTGELF

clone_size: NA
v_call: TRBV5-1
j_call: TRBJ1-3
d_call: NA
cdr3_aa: ASSLDGQTINTIY

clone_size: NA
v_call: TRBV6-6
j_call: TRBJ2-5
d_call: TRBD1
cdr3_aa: ASCSPDRKETQY

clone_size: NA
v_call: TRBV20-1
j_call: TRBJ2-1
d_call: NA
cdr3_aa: SPGRYNEQF

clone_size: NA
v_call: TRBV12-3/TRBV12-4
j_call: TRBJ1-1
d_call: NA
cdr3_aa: ASSLRQREAF

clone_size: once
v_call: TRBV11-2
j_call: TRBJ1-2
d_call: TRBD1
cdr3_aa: ASSLFAGGNNYGYT

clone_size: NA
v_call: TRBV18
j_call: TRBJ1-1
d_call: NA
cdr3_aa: ASSPKTGTNTEAF

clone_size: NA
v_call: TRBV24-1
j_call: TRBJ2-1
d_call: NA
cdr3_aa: ATSDSNARGRSYNEQF

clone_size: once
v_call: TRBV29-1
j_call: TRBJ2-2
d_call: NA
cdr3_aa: SAGTAGTGELF

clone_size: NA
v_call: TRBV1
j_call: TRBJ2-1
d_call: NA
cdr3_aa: TSSPGAPLWGDEQF

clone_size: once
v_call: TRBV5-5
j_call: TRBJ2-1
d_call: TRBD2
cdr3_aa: ASSPVFLSGSNNEQF

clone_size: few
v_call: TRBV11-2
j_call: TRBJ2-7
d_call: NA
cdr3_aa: ASSPPGYEQY

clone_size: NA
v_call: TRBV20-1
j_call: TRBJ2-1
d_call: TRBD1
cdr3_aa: SARRPGTGNEQF

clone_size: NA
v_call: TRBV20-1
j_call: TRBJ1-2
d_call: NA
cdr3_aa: SARRPGIYGYT

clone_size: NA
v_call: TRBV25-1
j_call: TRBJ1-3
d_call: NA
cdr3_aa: ASSELGSASSGNTIY

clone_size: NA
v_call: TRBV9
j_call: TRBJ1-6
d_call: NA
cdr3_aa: ASSLRGEYNSPLH

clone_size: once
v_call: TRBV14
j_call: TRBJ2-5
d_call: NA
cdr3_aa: ASFWRLSGETQY

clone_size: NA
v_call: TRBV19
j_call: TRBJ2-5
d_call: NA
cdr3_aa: ASTPSQETQY

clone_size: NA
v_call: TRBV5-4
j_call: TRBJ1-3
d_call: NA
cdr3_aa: ASSLDGTSGNTIY

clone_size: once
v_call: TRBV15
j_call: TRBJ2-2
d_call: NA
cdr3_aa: ATSRVSRTVAGELF

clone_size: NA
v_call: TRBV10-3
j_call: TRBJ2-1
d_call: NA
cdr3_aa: AISELGNNEQF

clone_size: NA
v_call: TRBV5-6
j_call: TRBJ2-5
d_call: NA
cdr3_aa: ASSLAGRYQETQY

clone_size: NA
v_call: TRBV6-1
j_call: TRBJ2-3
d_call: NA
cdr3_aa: ASVRKYTQY

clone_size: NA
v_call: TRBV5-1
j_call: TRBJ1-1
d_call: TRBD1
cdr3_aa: ASTPGGDEPEAF

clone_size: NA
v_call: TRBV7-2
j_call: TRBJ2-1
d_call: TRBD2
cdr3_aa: ASSSYSLAGGSNEQF

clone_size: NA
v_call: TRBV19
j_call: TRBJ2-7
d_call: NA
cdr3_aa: ASSMRGDRLYEQY

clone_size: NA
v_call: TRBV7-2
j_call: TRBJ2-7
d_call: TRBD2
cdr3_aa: ASSSPFSGIYEQY

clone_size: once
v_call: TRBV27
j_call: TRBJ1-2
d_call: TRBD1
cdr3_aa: ASQRQGGNYGYT

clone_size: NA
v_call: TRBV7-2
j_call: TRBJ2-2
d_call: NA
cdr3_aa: ASSTRQTNTGELF

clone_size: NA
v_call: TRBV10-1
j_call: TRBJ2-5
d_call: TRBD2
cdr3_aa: ASSESTSGLQETQY